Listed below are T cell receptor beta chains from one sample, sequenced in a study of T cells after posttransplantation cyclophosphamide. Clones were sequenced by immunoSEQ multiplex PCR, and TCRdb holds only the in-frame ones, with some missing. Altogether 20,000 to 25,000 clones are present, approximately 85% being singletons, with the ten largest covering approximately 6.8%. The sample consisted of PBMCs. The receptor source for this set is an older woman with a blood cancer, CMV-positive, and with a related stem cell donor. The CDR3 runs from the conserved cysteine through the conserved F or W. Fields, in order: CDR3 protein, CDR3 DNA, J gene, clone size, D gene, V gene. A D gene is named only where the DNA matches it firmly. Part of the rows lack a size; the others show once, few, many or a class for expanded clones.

CDR3aa: CASSLIQGAGELFF
CDR3nt: TGTGCCAGCAGCTTAATACAGGGAGCCGGGGAGCTGTTTTTT
j_gene: TRBJ2-2
abundance: -
d_gene: -
v_gene: TRBV7-2

CDR3aa: CASSLEGPLYGYTF
CDR3nt: TGTGCCAGCAGCCTGGAGGGGCCCCTCTATGGCTACACCTTC
j_gene: TRBJ1-2
abundance: once
d_gene: -
v_gene: TRBV2

CDR3aa: CASGPTGQSGYTF
CDR3nt: TGTGCTAGTGGCCCCACCGGACAGTCAGGCTACACCTTC
j_gene: TRBJ1-2
abundance: -
d_gene: -
v_gene: TRBV12-5

CDR3aa: CASSPIVTDTQYF
CDR3nt: TGTGCCAGCAGTCCTATTGTCACAGATACGCAGTATTTT
j_gene: TRBJ2-3
abundance: few
d_gene: -
v_gene: TRBV6-1

CDR3aa: CASSSGQGVDGYTF
CDR3nt: TGCGCCAGCAGCTCCGGACAGGGGGTTGATGGCTACACCTTC
j_gene: TRBJ1-2
abundance: few
d_gene: TRBD1
v_gene: TRBV5-1

CDR3aa: CASSLEVPAGGPREQYF
CDR3nt: TGTGCCAGCAGCTTAGAGGTCCCAGCGGGAGGGCCACGGGAGCAGTACTTC
j_gene: TRBJ2-7
abundance: -
d_gene: TRBD2
v_gene: TRBV11-1

CDR3aa: CASSLASAYNEQFF
CDR3nt: TGTGCCAGCAGCTTAGCTTCAGCCTACAATGAGCAGTTCTTC
j_gene: TRBJ2-1
abundance: -
d_gene: -
v_gene: TRBV7-8

CDR3aa: CASSSVLAGGNEQFF
CDR3nt: TGCGCCAGCAGCTCCGTCCTAGCGGGAGGGAATGAGCAGTTCTTC
j_gene: TRBJ2-1
abundance: -
d_gene: TRBD2
v_gene: TRBV5-1

CDR3aa: CATGGGGNTIYF
CDR3nt: TGTGCCACCGGCGGGGGTGGAAACACCATATATTTT
j_gene: TRBJ1-3
abundance: -
d_gene: -
v_gene: TRBV19

CDR3aa: CASSPTLGSDTQYF
CDR3nt: TGTGCCAGCTCACCAACACTAGGCTCAGATACGCAGTATTTT
j_gene: TRBJ2-3
abundance: once
d_gene: -
v_gene: TRBV18

CDR3aa: CASRDRGRGEQYF
CDR3nt: TGTGCCAGCAGGGACAGGGGGCGTGGGGAGCAGTACTTC
j_gene: TRBJ2-7
abundance: -
d_gene: TRBD1
v_gene: TRBV28

CDR3aa: CASTVGAFGGRRYNEQFF
CDR3nt: TGTGCCAGCACCGTGGGGGCCTTTGGCGGGAGGCGGTACAATGAGCAGTTCTTC
j_gene: TRBJ2-1
abundance: -
d_gene: TRBD2
v_gene: TRBV7-9

CDR3aa: CAWSKGGGMYNEQFF
CDR3nt: TGTGCCTGGAGTAAGGGGGGAGGGATGTACAATGAGCAGTTCTTC
j_gene: TRBJ2-1
abundance: -
d_gene: -
v_gene: TRBV30

CDR3aa: CAWSHRFVRPYEQYF
CDR3nt: TGTGCCTGGAGTCACAGGTTTGTCCGTCCCTACGAGCAGTACTTC
j_gene: TRBJ2-7
abundance: -
d_gene: -
v_gene: TRBV30

CDR3aa: CASSPWAQEDEKLFF
CDR3nt: TGTGCCAGCAGCCCTTGGGCACAGGAAGATGAAAAACTGTTTTTT
j_gene: TRBJ1-4
abundance: -
d_gene: -
v_gene: TRBV5-4

CDR3aa: CASSPITGELFF
CDR3nt: TGTGCCAGCAGCCCCATTACCGGGGAGCTGTTTTTT
j_gene: TRBJ2-2
abundance: -
d_gene: -
v_gene: TRBV28

CDR3aa: CAISESSSGQETQYF
CDR3nt: TGTGCCATCAGTGAGTCGTCTAGCGGGCAAGAGACCCAGTACTTC
j_gene: TRBJ2-5
abundance: -
d_gene: TRBD2
v_gene: TRBV10-3

CDR3aa: CASSQELRGRAKEQYF
CDR3nt: TGTGCCAGCAGCCAAGAACTTCGCGGGAGGGCCAAAGAGCAGTACTTC
j_gene: TRBJ2-7
abundance: -
d_gene: TRBD2
v_gene: TRBV4-2

CDR3aa: CSVELYNEQFF
CDR3nt: TGCAGCGTTGAATTGTATAATGAGCAGTTCTTC
j_gene: TRBJ2-1
abundance: once
d_gene: -
v_gene: TRBV29-1

CDR3aa: CAWSTGTGVYSPLHF
CDR3nt: TGTGCCTGGAGTACCGGGACAGGGGTCTACTCACCCCTCCACTTT
j_gene: TRBJ1-6
abundance: -
d_gene: TRBD1
v_gene: TRBV30

CDR3aa: CASSPLATLTGELFF
CDR3nt: TGTGCCAGCAGCCCCCTAGCCACACTGACCGGGGAGCTGTTTTTT
j_gene: TRBJ2-2
abundance: -
d_gene: -
v_gene: TRBV6-6

CDR3aa: CASSRGQGGNTIYF
CDR3nt: TGCGCCAGCAGCAGGGGACAGGGGGGAAACACCATATATTTT
j_gene: TRBJ1-3
abundance: few
d_gene: TRBD1
v_gene: TRBV5-1

CDR3aa: CASGRQGGNQPQHF
CDR3nt: TGTGCCAGCGGCCGACAGGGGGGTAATCAGCCCCAGCATTTT
j_gene: TRBJ1-5
abundance: once
d_gene: TRBD1
v_gene: TRBV6-1

CDR3aa: CASSTLTSWAGELFF
CDR3nt: TGTGCCAGCAGCACCTTGACTAGTTGGGCCGGGGAGCTGTTTTTT
j_gene: TRBJ2-2
abundance: -
d_gene: -
v_gene: TRBV11-2

CDR3aa: CAISGTSGRGSGANVLTF
CDR3nt: TGTGCCATCAGCGGGACTAGCGGGAGAGGCTCTGGGGCCAACGTCCTGACTTTC
j_gene: TRBJ2-6
abundance: -
d_gene: TRBD2
v_gene: TRBV10-3

CDR3aa: CASSVELAGTDTQYF
CDR3nt: TGTGCCAGCAGCGTGGAACTAGCGGGGACAGATACGCAGTATTTT
j_gene: TRBJ2-3
abundance: -
d_gene: TRBD2
v_gene: TRBV9

CDR3aa: CAWSRRGAREKLFF
CDR3nt: TGTGCCTGGAGCCGGCGGGGGGCGCGCGAAAAACTGTTTTTT
j_gene: TRBJ1-4
abundance: -
d_gene: -
v_gene: TRBV30

CDR3aa: CASSPGVERVYEQYF
CDR3nt: TGTGCCAGCTCACCGGGAGTCGAAAGGGTCTACGAGCAGTACTTC
j_gene: TRBJ2-7
abundance: -
d_gene: -
v_gene: TRBV18

CDR3aa: CASSRTGAKNIQYF
CDR3nt: TGTGCCAGCAGCCGAACGGGAGCCAAAAACATTCAGTACTTC
j_gene: TRBJ2-4
abundance: -
d_gene: -
v_gene: TRBV27